The sequence of this T cell receptor beta chain was determined in a study of T cells expressing NK-cell markers. This CDR3 contains 15 residues. Germline values: CDR1 SGHVS, CDR2 FQNEAQ. The authors generated TCR beta cDNA through 5'RACE template switching with UMIs. TCRdb derives one entry per CDR3 protein from the 5' RACE reads, leaving out DNA. The table for this sample gives roughly 170,000 distinct CDR3 sequences. Sequences were obtained from blood T cells: a sorted CD56 or NKG2C T cell subset, CD4+ or CD8+ T cells, or bulk PBMC T cells (not recorded which). The clonotype was recovered from a woman aged 18 to 75 in good health. V and J are TRBV7-8 and TRBJ1-2; TCRdb's D call, TRBD1, is unchecked because there is no DNA. CDR3: CASSFGDSLIVGYTF.